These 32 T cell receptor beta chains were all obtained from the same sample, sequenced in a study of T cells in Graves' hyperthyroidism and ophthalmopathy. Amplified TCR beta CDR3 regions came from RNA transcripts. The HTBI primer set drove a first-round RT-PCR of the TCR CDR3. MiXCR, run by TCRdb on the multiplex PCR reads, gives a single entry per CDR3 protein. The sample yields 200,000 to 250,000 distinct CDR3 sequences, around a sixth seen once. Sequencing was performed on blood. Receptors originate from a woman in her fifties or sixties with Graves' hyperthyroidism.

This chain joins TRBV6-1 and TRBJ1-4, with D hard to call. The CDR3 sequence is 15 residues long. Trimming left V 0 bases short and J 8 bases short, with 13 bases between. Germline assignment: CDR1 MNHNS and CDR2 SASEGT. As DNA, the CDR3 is TGTGCCAGCAGTGAAGCGCGCCGACAAGGAGAAAAACTGTTTTTT. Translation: CASSEARRQGEKLFF.

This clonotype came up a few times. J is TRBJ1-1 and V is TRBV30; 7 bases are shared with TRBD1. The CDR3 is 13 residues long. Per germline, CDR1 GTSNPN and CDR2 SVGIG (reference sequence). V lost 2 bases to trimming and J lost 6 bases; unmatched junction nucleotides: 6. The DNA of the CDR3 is TGTGCCTGGAGTCAAGGGGGCTTCGCTGAAGCTTTCTTT. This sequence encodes CAWSQGGFAEAFF.

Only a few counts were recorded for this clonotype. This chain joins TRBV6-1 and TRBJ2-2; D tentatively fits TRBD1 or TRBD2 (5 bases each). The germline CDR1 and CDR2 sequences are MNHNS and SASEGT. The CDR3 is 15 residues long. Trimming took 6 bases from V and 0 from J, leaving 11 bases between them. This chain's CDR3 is CASRRDPTNTGELFF. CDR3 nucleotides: TGTGCCAGCAGACGGGACCCCACGAACACCGGGGAGCTGTTTTTT.

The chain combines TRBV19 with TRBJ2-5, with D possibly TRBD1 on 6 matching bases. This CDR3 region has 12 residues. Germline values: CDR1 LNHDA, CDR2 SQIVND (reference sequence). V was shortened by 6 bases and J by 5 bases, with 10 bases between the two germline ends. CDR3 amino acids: CASRRGMETQYF. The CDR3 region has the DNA TGTGCCAGTAGAAGGGGGATGGAGACCCAGTACTTC.

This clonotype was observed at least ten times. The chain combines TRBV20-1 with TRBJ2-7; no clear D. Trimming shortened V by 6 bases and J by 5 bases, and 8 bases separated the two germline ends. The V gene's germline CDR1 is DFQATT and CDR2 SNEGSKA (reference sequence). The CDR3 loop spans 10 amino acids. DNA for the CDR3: TGCAGTGCCTCAAACCACGAGCAGTACTTC. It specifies CSASNHEQYF.

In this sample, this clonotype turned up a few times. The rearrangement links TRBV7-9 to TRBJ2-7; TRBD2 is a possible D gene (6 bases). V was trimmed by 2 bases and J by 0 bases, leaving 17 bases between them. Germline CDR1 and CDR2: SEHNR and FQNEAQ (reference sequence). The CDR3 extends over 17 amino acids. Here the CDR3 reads CASSLRLGETSSYEQYF. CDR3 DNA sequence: TGTGCCAGCAGCTTAAGGTTGGGGGAGACTAGCTCCTACGAGCAGTACTTC.

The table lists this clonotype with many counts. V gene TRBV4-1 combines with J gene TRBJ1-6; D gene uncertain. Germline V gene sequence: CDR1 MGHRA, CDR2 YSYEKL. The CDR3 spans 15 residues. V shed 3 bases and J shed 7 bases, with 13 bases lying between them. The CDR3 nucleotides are TGCGCCAGCAGCCAGCCATGGAAGGAAAATTCACCCCTCCACTTT. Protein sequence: CASSQPWKENSPLHF.

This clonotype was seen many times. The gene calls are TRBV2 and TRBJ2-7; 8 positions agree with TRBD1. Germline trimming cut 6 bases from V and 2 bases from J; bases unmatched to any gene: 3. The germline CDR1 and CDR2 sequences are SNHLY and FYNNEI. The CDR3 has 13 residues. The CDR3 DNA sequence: TGTGCCAGCAGGGGACAGGATCCCTACGAGCAGTACTTC. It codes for CASRGQDPYEQYF.

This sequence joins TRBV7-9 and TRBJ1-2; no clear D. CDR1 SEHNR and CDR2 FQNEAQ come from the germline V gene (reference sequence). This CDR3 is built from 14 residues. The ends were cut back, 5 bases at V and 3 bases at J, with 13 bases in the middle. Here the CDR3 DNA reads TGTGCCAGCAGCCTAACCAGCGACGACTATGGCTACACCTTC. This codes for CASSLTSDDYGYTF.

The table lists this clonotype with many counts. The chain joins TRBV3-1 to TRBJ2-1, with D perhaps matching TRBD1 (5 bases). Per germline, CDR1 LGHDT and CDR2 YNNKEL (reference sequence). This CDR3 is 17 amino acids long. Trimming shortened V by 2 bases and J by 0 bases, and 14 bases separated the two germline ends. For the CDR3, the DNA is TGTGCCAGCAGCCAATGGGGCAGTAGGGTCTCCTACAATGAGCAGTTCTTC. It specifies CASSQWGSRVSYNEQFF.

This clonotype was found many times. For the CDR3, the DNA is TGTGCCTGGAGTGTAATGCAGCCCGTTCCTAACTATGGCTACACCTTC. This sequence encodes CAWSVMQPVPNYGYTF. V is TRBV30 and J is TRBJ1-2; D is uncertain. V gave up 0 bases and J gave up 0 bases, with 14 bases separating them. The CDR3 loop spans 16 amino acids. Per germline, CDR1 GTSNPN and CDR2 SVGIG (reference sequence).

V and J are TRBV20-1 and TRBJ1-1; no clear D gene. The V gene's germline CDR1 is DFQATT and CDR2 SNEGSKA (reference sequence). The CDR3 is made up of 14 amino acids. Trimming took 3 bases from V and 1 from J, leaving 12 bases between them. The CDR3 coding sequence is TGCAGTGCTAGTTCAGGAGGTCCGAACACTGAAGCTTTCTTT. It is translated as CSASSGGPNTEAFF.

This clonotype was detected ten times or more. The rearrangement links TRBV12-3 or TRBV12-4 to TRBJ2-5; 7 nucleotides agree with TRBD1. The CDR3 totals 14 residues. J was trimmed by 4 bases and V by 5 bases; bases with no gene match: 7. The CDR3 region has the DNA TGTGCCAGCAGTCACCGGGACAGTAGAGAGACCCAGTACTTC. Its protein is CASSHRDSRETQYF.

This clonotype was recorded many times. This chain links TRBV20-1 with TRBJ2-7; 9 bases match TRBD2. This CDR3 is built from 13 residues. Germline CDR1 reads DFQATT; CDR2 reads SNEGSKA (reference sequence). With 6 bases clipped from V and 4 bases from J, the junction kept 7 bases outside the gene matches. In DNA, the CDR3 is TGCAGTGCACCGACTAGCGGTGGGTACGAGCAGTACTTC. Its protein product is CSAPTSGGYEQYF.

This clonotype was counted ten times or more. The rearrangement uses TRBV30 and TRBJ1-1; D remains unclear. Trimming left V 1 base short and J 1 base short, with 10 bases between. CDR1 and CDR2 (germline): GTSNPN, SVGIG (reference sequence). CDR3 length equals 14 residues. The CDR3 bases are TGTGCCTGGAGTGCACAGCTGGGGAACACTGAAGCTTTCTTT. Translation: CAWSAQLGNTEAFF. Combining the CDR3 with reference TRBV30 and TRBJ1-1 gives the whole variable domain SQTIHQWPATLVQPVGSPLSLECTVEGTSNPNLYWYRQAAGRGLQLLFYSVGIGQISSEVPQNLSASRPQDRQFILSSKKLLLSDSGFYLCAWSAQLGNTEAFFGQGTRLTVV.

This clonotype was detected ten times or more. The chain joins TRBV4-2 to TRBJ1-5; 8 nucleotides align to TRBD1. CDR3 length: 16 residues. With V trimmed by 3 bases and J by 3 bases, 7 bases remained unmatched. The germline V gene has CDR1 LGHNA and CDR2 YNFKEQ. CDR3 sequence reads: CASSQDATGVNQPQHF. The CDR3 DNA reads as TGTGCCAGCAGCCAGGACGCGACAGGGGTCAATCAGCCCCAGCATTTT.

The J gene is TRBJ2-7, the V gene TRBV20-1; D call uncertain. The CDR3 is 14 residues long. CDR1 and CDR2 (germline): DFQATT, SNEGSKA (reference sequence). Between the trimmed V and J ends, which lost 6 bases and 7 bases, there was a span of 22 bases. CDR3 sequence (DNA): TGCAGTGCACCCGCCACCCCGGGTCCCAATGAGCAGTACTTC. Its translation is CSAPATPGPNEQYF.

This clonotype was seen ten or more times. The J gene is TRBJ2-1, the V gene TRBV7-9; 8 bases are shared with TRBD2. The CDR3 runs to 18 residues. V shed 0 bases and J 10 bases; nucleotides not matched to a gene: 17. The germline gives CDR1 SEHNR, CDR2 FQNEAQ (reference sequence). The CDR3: CASSLARSAGGRSGEQFF. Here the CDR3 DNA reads TGTGCCAGCAGCTTAGCTCGATCGGCGGGAGGTCGGTCTGGAGAGCAGTTCTTC. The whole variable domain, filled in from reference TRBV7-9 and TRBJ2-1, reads DTGVSQNPRHKITKRGQNVTFRCDPISEHNRLYWYRQTLGQGPEFLTYFQNEAQLEKSRLLSDRFSAERPKGSFSTLEIQRTEQGDSAMYLCASSLARSAGGRSGEQFFGPGTRLTVL.

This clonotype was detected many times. The CDR3 loop reads CASSYGGPNTEAFF. In nucleotides, the CDR3 is TGTGCCAGCAGTTATGGGGGCCCGAACACTGAAGCTTTCTTT. V usage is TRBV12-3 or TRBV12-4 and J usage is TRBJ1-1, with D maybe TRBD1 (6 bases). The CDR3 runs to 14 residues. Trimming took off 4 bases at V and 1 base at J, with 10 bases between the two ends.

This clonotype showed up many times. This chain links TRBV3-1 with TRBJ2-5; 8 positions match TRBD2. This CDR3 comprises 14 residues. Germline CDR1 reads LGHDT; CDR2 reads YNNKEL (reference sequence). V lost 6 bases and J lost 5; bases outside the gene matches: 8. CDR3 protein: CASRPSGSVETQYF. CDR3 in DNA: TGTGCCAGCAGGCCCAGCGGGAGTGTTGAGACCCAGTACTTC.

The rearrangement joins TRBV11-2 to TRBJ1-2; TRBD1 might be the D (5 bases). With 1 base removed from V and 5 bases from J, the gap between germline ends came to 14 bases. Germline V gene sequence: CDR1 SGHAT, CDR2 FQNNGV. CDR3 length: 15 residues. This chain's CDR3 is CASSLVGWGPYGYTF. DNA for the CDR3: TGTGCCAGCAGCTTAGTGGGTTGGGGACCGTATGGCTACACCTTC.

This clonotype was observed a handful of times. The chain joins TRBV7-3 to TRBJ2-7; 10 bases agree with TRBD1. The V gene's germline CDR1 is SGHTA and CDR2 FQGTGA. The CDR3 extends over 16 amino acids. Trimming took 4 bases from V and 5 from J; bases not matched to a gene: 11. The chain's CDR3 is CASSSLTGTGADEQYF. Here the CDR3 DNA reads TGTGCCAGCAGCTCACTAACCGGGACAGGGGCGGACGAGCAGTACTTC.

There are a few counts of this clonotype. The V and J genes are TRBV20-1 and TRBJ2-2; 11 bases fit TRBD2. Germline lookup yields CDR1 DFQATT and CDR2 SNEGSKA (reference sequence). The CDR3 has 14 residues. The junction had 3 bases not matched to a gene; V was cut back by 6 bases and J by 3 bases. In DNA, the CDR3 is TGCAGTGCCCGACTAGCGGGACACACCGGGGAGCTGTTTTTT. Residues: CSARLAGHTGELFF.

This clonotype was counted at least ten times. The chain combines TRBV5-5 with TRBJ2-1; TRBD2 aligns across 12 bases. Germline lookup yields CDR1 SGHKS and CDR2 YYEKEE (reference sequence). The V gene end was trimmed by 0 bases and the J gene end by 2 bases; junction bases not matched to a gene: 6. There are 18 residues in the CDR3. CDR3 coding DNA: TGTGCCAGCAGCTTGGGCCTAGCGGGAGGGCCAACCTACAATGAGCAGTTCTTC. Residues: CASSLGLAGGPTYNEQFF.

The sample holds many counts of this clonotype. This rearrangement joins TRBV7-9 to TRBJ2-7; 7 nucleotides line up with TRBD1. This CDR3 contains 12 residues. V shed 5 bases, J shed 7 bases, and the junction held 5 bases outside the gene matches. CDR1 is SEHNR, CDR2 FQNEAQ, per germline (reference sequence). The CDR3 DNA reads TGTGCCAGCAGCATAACAGGGGAGGAGCAGTACTTC. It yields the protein CASSITGEEQYF. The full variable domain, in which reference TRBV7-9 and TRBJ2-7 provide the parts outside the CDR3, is DTGVSQNPRHKITKRGQNVTFRCDPISEHNRLYWYRQTLGQGPEFLTYFQNEAQLEKSRLLSDRFSAERPKGSFSTLEIQRTEQGDSAMYLCASSITGEEQYFGPGTRLTVT.

The CDR3 protein is CASSPRGGQSNQPQHF. CDR3 sequence (DNA): TGTGCCAGCTCACCCCGAGGGGGACAGAGCAATCAGCCCCAGCATTTT. The V and J genes are TRBV18 and TRBJ1-5; 7 nucleotides match TRBD1. CDR1 and CDR2 (germline): KGHSH, LQKENI. The CDR3 is 16 residues long. J lost 1 base, V lost 3 bases, and 6 bases had no gene match.

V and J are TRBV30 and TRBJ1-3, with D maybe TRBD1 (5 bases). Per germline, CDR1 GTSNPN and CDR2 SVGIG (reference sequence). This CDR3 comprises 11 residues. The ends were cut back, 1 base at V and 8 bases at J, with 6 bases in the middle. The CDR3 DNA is TGTGCCTGGAGTGCAGGGTACACCATATATTTT. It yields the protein CAWSAGYTIYF.

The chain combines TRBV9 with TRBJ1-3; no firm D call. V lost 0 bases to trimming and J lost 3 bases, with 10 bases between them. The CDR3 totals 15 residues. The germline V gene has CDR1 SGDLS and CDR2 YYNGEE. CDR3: CASSVGGDFGNTIYF. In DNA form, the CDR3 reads TGTGCCAGCAGCGTAGGGGGAGACTTTGGAAACACCATATATTTT.

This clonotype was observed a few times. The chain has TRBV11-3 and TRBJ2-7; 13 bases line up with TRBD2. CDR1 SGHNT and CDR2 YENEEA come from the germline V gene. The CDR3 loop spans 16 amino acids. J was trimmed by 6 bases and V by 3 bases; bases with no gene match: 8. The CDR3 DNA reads TGTGCCAGCAGCTTGGGACTAGCGGGATACTTGCTCGAGCAGTACTTC. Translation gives CASSLGLAGYLLEQYF.

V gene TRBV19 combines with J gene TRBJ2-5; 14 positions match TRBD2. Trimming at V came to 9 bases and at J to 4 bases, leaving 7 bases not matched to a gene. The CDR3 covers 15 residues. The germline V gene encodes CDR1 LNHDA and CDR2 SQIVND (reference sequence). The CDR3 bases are TGTGCCAGCCGAACCGGACTAGCGGGAGGAGAGACCCAGTACTTC. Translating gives CASRTGLAGGETQYF.

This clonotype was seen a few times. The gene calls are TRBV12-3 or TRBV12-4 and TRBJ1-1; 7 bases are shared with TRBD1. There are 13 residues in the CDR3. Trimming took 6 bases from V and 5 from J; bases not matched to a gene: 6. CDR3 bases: TGTGCCAGCAGGGCCGGGACAGCTACTGAAGCTTTCTTT. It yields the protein CASRAGTATEAFF.

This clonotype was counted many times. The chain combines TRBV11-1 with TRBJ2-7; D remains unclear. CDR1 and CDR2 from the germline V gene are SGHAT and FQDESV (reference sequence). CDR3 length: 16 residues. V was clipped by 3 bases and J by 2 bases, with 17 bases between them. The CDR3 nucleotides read TGTGCCAGCAGCTTCGGCTGGGCTGGGGAAACCTACGAGCAGTACTTC. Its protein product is CASSFGWAGETYEQYF.